What follows describes a single T cell receptor (beta chain). These data come from a study of blood T cell repertoires in COVID-19. For the study at large: The origin of the acute and convalescent COVID-19 samples was the United States, Italy and Spain.

Generated by immunoSEQ multiplex PCR, the TCRdb table keeps only in-frame clones and is missing some. The sample consists of over 100,000 clones, about 87% of them appearing once. The CDR3 runs 13 residues. Trimming removed 6 bases from V and 8 bases from J; junction bases left unmatched: 6. Germline V gives CDR1 KGHSH, CDR2 LQKENI. This chain connects TRBV18 to TRBJ1-1; 10 bases agree with TRBD1. This clonotype was sampled from a woman in her 50s with acute or convalescent COVID-19. Sequencing input: peripheral blood. This CDR3 reads CASSLDRGLEAFF. The CDR3 bases are TGTGCCAGCTCCCTGGACAGGGGGTTGGAAGCTTTCTTT.